The 19 T cell receptor beta chains below were found in one sample sequenced in a study of memory CD4+ T cells and cytomegalovirus serostatus. Single viable CD3+CD4+CD8-CD45RO+ cells were sorted as the memory CD4+ T cells. Measured with immunoSEQ multiplex PCR; TCRdb has only the in-frame clones, and not every one. The sample lists 85,000 to 100,000 clones; about 80% were seen once. Material for sequencing was memory CD4+ T cells from blood. Source of these receptors: an adult in good health and CMV-seropositive.

A few counts support this clone. The rearrangement links TRBV5-8 to TRBJ2-4; D is unresolved. With 0 bases removed from V and 6 bases from J, the gap between germline ends came to 13 bases. Germline lookup yields CDR1 SGHTS and CDR2 YDEGEE. The CDR3 runs to 15 residues. Here the CDR3 reads CASSLEGSLRNIQYF. The CDR3 bases are TGTGCCAGCAGCTTGGAAGGATCGTTGCGAAACATTCAGTACTTC.

The V gene is TRBV4-2, the J gene TRBJ2-1; TRBD2 aligns across 9 bases. The germline V gene has CDR1 LGHNA and CDR2 YNFKEQ. The CDR3 runs 17 residues. After removal of 1 base from V and 4 bases from J, the junction contained 8 bases not matched to a gene. CDR3 in amino acids: CASSQGAQREDYNEQFF. For the CDR3, the DNA is TGTGCCAGCAGCCAAGGGGCCCAGCGGGAGGATTACAATGAGCAGTTCTTC.

This clone was detected a few times. V and J are TRBV19 and TRBJ1-3; D not resolved. CDR1 and CDR2 (germline): LNHDA, SQIVND (reference sequence). The CDR3 has 15 residues. V lost 3 bases, J lost 0 bases, and 9 bases lay in between. In DNA, the CDR3 is TGTGCCAGTAGTATTGAAGGAGGCTCTGGAAACACCATATATTTT. Encoded protein: CASSIEGGSGNTIYF. Complete variable domain (other parts from reference TRBV19 and TRBJ1-3): DGGITQSPKYLFRKEGQNVTLSCEQNLNHDAMYWYRQDPGQGLRLIYYSQIVNDFQKGDIAEGYSVSREKKESFPLTVTSAQKNPTAFYLCASSIEGGSGNTIYFGEGSWLTVV.

The sample holds one count of this clone. The V gene is TRBV13, the J gene TRBJ2-3; D is perhaps TRBD2 (6 bases). V lost 1 base and J lost 2, with 16 bases in between. This CDR3 is built from 17 residues. Germline V lookup: CDR1 PRHDT, CDR2 FYEKMQ (reference sequence). DNA for the CDR3: TGTGCCAGCAGCTTAGCGTCACTAGCCGACTTCACAGATACGCAGTATTTT. The encoded protein is CASSLASLADFTDTQYF.

This clone was observed a few times. The chain joins TRBV28 to TRBJ1-5, with D possibly matching TRBD1 (5 bases). Germline loops: CDR1 MDHEN, CDR2 SYDVKM. The CDR3 is 15 residues long. The ends were cut back, 3 bases at V and 4 bases at J, with 13 bases in the middle. The CDR3 spells CASSFITGLNQPQHF. The DNA for the CDR3 is TGTGCCAGCAGTTTCATAACAGGTTTGAATCAGCCCCAGCATTTT.

J is TRBJ1-1 and V is TRBV28, with D uncertain. The CDR3 consists of 11 residues. V was clipped by 2 bases and J by 3 bases, with 1 base between them. The germline CDR1 and CDR2 sequences are MDHEN and SYDVKM. The CDR3 region has the DNA TGTGCCAGCAGTTTACACACTGAAGCTTTCTTT. Residues: CASSLHTEAFF.

The chain combines TRBV10-3 with TRBJ2-5; D might be TRBD1 (6 bases). Per the germline V gene, CDR1 is ENHRY and CDR2 is SYGVKD. V lost 6 bases, J lost 2 bases, and 13 bases lay in between. The CDR3 totals 14 residues. The CDR3 DNA reads TGTGCCATCAGCCCCATAGGGGGTCAAGAGACCCAGTACTTC. Protein product: CAISPIGGQETQYF.

The chain joins TRBV2 to TRBJ2-1; TRBD2 matches 8 bases. CDR1 is SNHLY and CDR2 is FYNNEI in the germline V gene. CDR3 length: 13 amino acids. V lost 8 bases, J lost 4 bases, and 4 bases stayed unmatched. Written as DNA, the CDR3 is TGTGCCAGCCAACTAGCGGCTTACAATGAGCAGTTCTTC. The encoded protein is CASQLAAYNEQFF. Supplemented by reference TRBV2 and TRBJ2-1, the full variable domain reads EPEVTQTPSHQVTQMGQEVILRCVPISNHLYFYWYRQILGQKVEFLVSFYNNEISEKSEIFDDQFSVERPDGSNFTLKIRSTKLEDSAMYFCASQLAAYNEQFFGPGTRLTVL.

The chain is built from TRBV10-3 and TRBJ2-1; D gene unclear. The CDR3 covers 13 residues. Trimming cost V 6 bases and J 3 bases, with 9 bases left between them. From germline, CDR1 is ENHRY and CDR2 SYGVKD. The CDR3 bases are TGTGCCATCAGCTTCGACAACTACAATGAGCAGTTCTTC. It is translated as CAISFDNYNEQFF.

The V call is TRBV7-2, the J call TRBJ1-1; D unresolved. V was pared by 0 bases and J by 7 bases, with 6 bases between. CDR1 and CDR2 from the germline V gene are SGHTA and FQGNSA. The CDR3 spans 12 residues. The chain's CDR3 is CASSLASLEAFF. The CDR3 region has the DNA TGTGCCAGCAGCTTAGCCTCACTTGAAGCTTTCTTT.

The CDR3 loop is CASSGDYQETQYF. The DNA of the CDR3 is TGTGCCAGCAGCGGCGACTATCAAGAGACCCAGTACTTC. V is TRBV9 and J is TRBJ2-5, with D possibly being TRBD2 (5 bases). The CDR3 contains 13 residues. CDR1 and CDR2 (germline): SGDLS, YYNGEE. The germline V and J ends were trimmed by 3 bases and 2 bases, with 8 bases remaining between them.

In nucleotides, the CDR3 is TGTGCCAGCAGCGACCGGGTCCCAGGGGCAGATACGCAGTATTTT. Encoded protein: CASSDRVPGADTQYF. This chain uses TRBV9 with TRBJ2-3, with D possibly TRBD1 on 6 matching bases. In germline, CDR1 is SGDLS, CDR2 YYNGEE. This CDR3 spans 15 amino acids. V lost 3 bases and J 4 bases, leaving 15 bases between the germline ends.

This clone occurred once. The rearrangement joins TRBV5-4 to TRBJ2-3, with 7 bases fitting TRBD2. Trimming at V came to 1 base and at J to 3 bases, leaving 8 bases not matched to a gene. The CDR3 sequence is 16 residues long. Germline V gene data show CDR1 as SGHNT and CDR2 as YYREEE (reference sequence). CDR3 DNA sequence: TGTGCCAGCAGCTTGCCGGCGGGAGAAAAGACAGATACGCAGTATTTT. It encodes CASSLPAGEKTDTQYF.

The V gene is TRBV5-1, the J gene TRBJ2-1; 10 bases line up with TRBD1. J lost 8 bases, V lost 3 bases, and 8 bases had no gene match. Germline CDR1 and CDR2: SGHRS and YFSETQ. This CDR3 contains 15 residues. The CDR3 bases are TGCGCCAGCAGCTCCACCGGGACAGGGGACTATGAGCAGTTCTTC. This encodes CASSSTGTGDYEQFF.

This chain joins TRBV10-3 and TRBJ2-3, with 15 nucleotides matching TRBD2. The CDR3 extends over 16 amino acids. V was clipped by 5 bases and J by 1 base; unmatched bases: 1. Germline V lookup: CDR1 ENHRY, CDR2 SYGVKD. CDR3 nucleotides: TGTGCCATCAGTAGGACTAGCGGGAGGGGCACAGATACGCAGTATTTT. Protein product: CAISRTSGRGTDTQYF.

V is TRBV2 and J is TRBJ2-2; the D call may be TRBD1 or TRBD2 (5 bases each). V was cut by 0 bases and J by 5 bases, with 13 bases left in between. CDR3 size: 16 residues. Germline-derived CDR1 and CDR2 are SNHLY and FYNNEI. CDR3: CASSEAQGWGTGELFF. The CDR3 DNA sequence: TGTGCCAGCAGTGAAGCGCAGGGATGGGGGACCGGGGAGCTGTTTTTT. The variable domain in full, completed from reference TRBV2 and TRBJ2-2, reads EPEVTQTPSHQVTQMGQEVILRCVPISNHLYFYWYRQILGQKVEFLVSFYNNEISEKSEIFDDQFSVERPDGSNFTLKIRSTKLEDSAMYFCASSEAQGWGTGELFFGEGSRLTVL.

The chain recombines TRBV5-4 with TRBJ1-1, with a possible D match to TRBD1 (6 bases). The CDR3 spans 15 residues. The germline V gene has CDR1 SGHNT and CDR2 YYREEE (reference sequence). The V and J ends lost 2 bases and 7 bases respectively, with 18 bases between them. CDR3 region: CASSLLGLGDNEAFF. The CDR3 DNA is TGTGCCAGCAGCTTATTAGGGTTGGGGGACAATGAAGCTTTCTTT.

V usage is TRBV18 and J usage is TRBJ2-7; 9 positions agree with TRBD1. Germline assignment: CDR1 KGHSH and CDR2 LQKENI. The V and J ends lost 2 bases and 0 bases, in that order; junction bases with no gene match: 2. The CDR3 loop spans 15 amino acids. The CDR3 protein is CASSPTGGFSYEQYF. CDR3 nucleotide sequence: TGTGCCAGCTCACCAACAGGGGGCTTCTCCTACGAGCAGTACTTC.

The V call is TRBV4-1, the J call TRBJ1-5; tentative D call: TRBD1 (6 bases). The germline V gene has CDR1 MGHRA and CDR2 YSYEKL. The CDR3 contains 17 residues. V was clipped by 0 bases and J by 7 bases, with 19 bases between them. The CDR3 coding sequence is TGCGCCAGCAGCCAAGAGGGGGGCGCATCGGGAAGACAGCCCCAGCATTTT. The encoded protein is CASSQEGGASGRQPQHF.